This TCR beta chain originates from a study of technical replicates of blood from several donors. Assay used: immunoSEQ multiplex PCR; TCRdb lists only in-frame clones, some missing. The sample includes 95,000 or so clones, approximately 95% seen only once; the top ten take 0.34%. Germline-derived CDR1 and CDR2 are GTSNPN and SVGIG (reference sequence). V shed 1 base, J shed 3 bases, and the junction held 8 bases outside the gene matches. CDR3 length: 17 residues. The sequenced sample consisted of T cells isolated from PBMCs. This receptor was taken from a human donor in good health. V and J are TRBV30 and TRBJ2-5; 13 bases align to TRBD2. CDR3: CAWSAKGTSGVEETQYF. The CDR3 region has the DNA TGTGCCTGGAGTGCCAAGGGGACTAGCGGGGTAGAAGAGACCCAGTACTTC. Based on the CDR3 plus reference TRBV30 and TRBJ2-5, the full variable domain is SQTIHQWPATLVQPVGSPLSLECTVEGTSNPNLYWYRQAAGRGLQLLFYSVGIGQISSEVPQNLSASRPQDRQFILSSKKLLLSDSGFYLCAWSAKGTSGVEETQYFGPGTRLLVL.